The 32 T cell receptor beta chains presented below share a single source sample, sequenced in a study of shared clonotypes between healthy human individuals. Only CD45RO-negative cells positively selected for CCR7 counted as naive CD8 cells, so terminally differentiated effector memory CD45RA+ cells were excluded. Only in-frame clones appear in the TCRdb table, and some are missing; sequencing was by immunoSEQ multiplex PCR. Of over 2 million clones listed, about 95% are singletons. The sequencing input was naive CD8+ T cells sorted from blood. These receptors came from a man between 18 and 35 years old in good health.

V is TRBV13 and J is TRBJ2-1; D is possibly TRBD2 (5 bases). The CDR3 covers 14 residues. V lost 0 bases and J 9 bases, leaving 12 bases between the germline ends. The V gene's germline CDR1 is PRHDT and CDR2 FYEKMQ (reference sequence). The CDR3 region is CASSLGLQGGEQFF. DNA of the CDR3: TGTGCCAGCAGCTTAGGTCTCCAAGGAGGTGAGCAGTTCTTC.

Points on this clone: The same CDR3 also results from other DNA sequences found in this sample. CDR3 sequence reads: CASSSGQGAYEQYF. The CDR3 nucleotides are TGTGCCAGCAGTTCAGGACAGGGGGCTTACGAGCAGTACTTC. The chain combines TRBV27 with TRBJ2-7; 11 bases are a match to TRBD1. The V gene end was trimmed by 4 bases and the J gene end by 4 bases; junction bases not matched to a gene: 3. CDR3 size: 14 residues. CDR1 is MNHEY and CDR2 is SMNVEV in the germline V gene (reference sequence).

The rearrangement uses TRBV6-1 and TRBJ2-7; 8 bases fit TRBD2. Germline V gene sequence: CDR1 MNHNS, CDR2 SASEGT. CDR3 size: 17 residues. V shed 3 bases, J shed 0 bases, and the junction held 10 bases outside the gene matches. Written as DNA, the CDR3 is TGTGCCAGCAGTGAGGCAGATTGGCTAGCGGGCTCCTACGAGCAGTACTTC. This gives the protein CASSEADWLAGSYEQYF.

The CDR3 coding sequence is TGTGCCAGCACATTAGGGAGCTCCTACAATGAGCAGTTCTTC. Its protein is CASTLGSSYNEQFF. This chain connects TRBV7-6 to TRBJ2-1; TRBD2 might be the D (5 bases). Germline V gene data show CDR1 as SGHVS and CDR2 as FNYEAQ. This CDR3 region has 14 residues. Between the trimmed V and J ends, which lost 7 bases and 0 bases, there was a span of 10 bases. Supplemented by reference TRBV7-6 and TRBJ2-1, the full variable domain reads GAGVSQSPRYKVTKRGQDVALRCDPISGHVSLYWYRQALGQGPEFLTYFNYEAQQDKSGLPNDRFSAERPEGSISTLTIQRTEQRDSAMYRCASTLGSSYNEQFFGPGTRLTVL.

This clone was seen only a few times. V usage is TRBV7-9 and J usage is TRBJ2-7; a possible D gene is TRBD1 (5 bases). CDR1 and CDR2 (germline): SEHNR, FQNEAQ (reference sequence). The CDR3 has 15 amino acids. Trimming stripped 6 bases from V and 1 base from J, with 16 bases between. The CDR3 DNA is TGTGCCAGCAGTGGTGGGGCAGGGTCATCCTACGAGCAGTACTTC. Protein sequence: CASSGGAGSSYEQYF.

The V and J genes are TRBV7-2 and TRBJ2-7, with D perhaps matching TRBD2 (6 bases). The CDR3 runs to 15 residues. Germline V CDR1 and CDR2: SGHTA, FQGNSA. Trimming pared 4 bases from V and 5 bases from J, leaving 18 bases between. The chain's CDR3 is CASSSEGYAADEQYF. CDR3 bases: TGTGCCAGCAGCTCGGAGGGATACGCAGCGGACGAGCAGTACTTC.

The genes are TRBV5-1 and TRBJ2-2; TRBD2 matches 13 bases. Germline assignment: CDR1 SGHRS and CDR2 YFSETQ. V lost 4 bases, J lost 4 bases, and 4 bases stayed unmatched. The CDR3 is 16 amino acids. The CDR3 DNA is TGCGCCAGCAGCCCGGGACTAGCGGGGACCACCGGGGAGCTGTTTTTT. This gives the protein CASSPGLAGTTGELFF.

The chain joins TRBV5-6 to TRBJ2-7, with D perhaps TRBD2 (5 bases). The V gene lost 4 bases and the J gene lost 7 bases, with 18 bases spanning the gap. The CDR3 covers 14 residues. Per the germline V gene, CDR1 is SGHDT and CDR2 is YYEEEE. The CDR3 sequence: CASSLLEADSEQYF. In nucleotides, the CDR3 is TGTGCCAGCAGCCTCCTTGAAGCGGACTCGGAGCAGTACTTC.

This sequence joins TRBV7-6 and TRBJ1-1; 7 bases agree with TRBD1. CDR3 length equals 16 residues. The germline V gene has CDR1 SGHVS and CDR2 FNYEAQ. With V trimmed by 0 bases and J by 1 base, 5 bases remained unmatched. In nucleotides, the CDR3 is TGTGCCAGCAGCTTAGCGGCGGCAGGGGGGAACACTGAAGCTTTCTTT. Translation gives CASSLAAAGGNTEAFF.

The chain carries TRBV2 and TRBJ1-2, with 9 positions matching TRBD1. CDR1 and CDR2 from the germline V gene are SNHLY and FYNNEI. J was trimmed by 7 bases and V by 1 base; bases with no gene match: 13. The CDR3 length is 17 residues. In nucleotides, the CDR3 is TGTGCCAGCAGTGAAGTTCGGGACAGGGACACAAGGGCTGGCTACACCTTC. It encodes CASSEVRDRDTRAGYTF.

The rearrangement joins TRBV20-1 to TRBJ2-7; D unresolved. Germline CDR1 reads DFQATT; CDR2 reads SNEGSKA (reference sequence). The CDR3 is made up of 11 amino acids. V was shortened by 5 bases and J by 3 bases, with 8 bases between the two germline ends. The CDR3 sequence: CSARADYEQYF. CDR3 sequence (DNA): TGCAGTGCTCGGGCCGACTACGAGCAGTACTTC.

This clone was seen once. The rearrangement uses TRBV7-9 and TRBJ2-7; D unresolved. The germline V gene has CDR1 SEHNR and CDR2 FQNEAQ (reference sequence). Trimming removed 1 base from V and 1 base from J, with 17 bases in between. This CDR3 is 17 amino acids long. The CDR3, as DNA: TGTGCCAGCAGCTTAGGGGATGCCGGAAGAAGTTCCTACGAGCAGTACTTC. It is translated as CASSLGDAGRSSYEQYF.

A note on this clone: Other nucleotide sequences from this sample produce the same CDR3. The V and J genes are TRBV5-1 and TRBJ2-2; possibly TRBD1 or TRBD2 for D (5 bases each). V gave up 0 bases and J gave up 1 base, with 7 bases separating them. CDR1 and CDR2 (germline): SGHRS, YFSETQ. This CDR3 spans 15 amino acids. CDR3 bases: TGCGCCAGCAGCTTGGAGGGGAGGAACACCGGGGAGCTGTTTTTT. This encodes CASSLEGRNTGELFF.

This chain connects TRBV19 to TRBJ1-1; no reliable D call. Trimming cost V 6 bases and J 3 bases, with 17 bases left between them. Germline CDR1 reads LNHDA; CDR2 reads SQIVND (reference sequence). The CDR3 is 15 residues long. In DNA, the CDR3 is TGTGCCAGTAGCGTCGAGGAGGGTCGTCACACTGAAGCTTTCTTT. Amino acid sequence: CASSVEEGRHTEAFF.

The CDR3 sequence: CASSVVAAGVSYEQYF. As DNA, the CDR3 is TGTGCCAGCAGTGTGGTGGCAGCGGGAGTCTCCTACGAGCAGTACTTC. The chain combines TRBV6-1 with TRBJ2-7, with 8 bases identical to TRBD2. CDR1 and CDR2 (germline): MNHNS, SASEGT. This CDR3 has 16 residues. With V trimmed by 4 bases and J by 0 bases, 8 bases remained unmatched.

This chain uses TRBV19 with TRBJ1-5, with a possible D match to TRBD1 (6 bases). Looked up from germline, CDR1 is LNHDA and CDR2 is SQIVND (reference sequence). Trimming removed 5 bases at V and 12 bases at J, with 14 bases between. CDR3 size: 12 residues. CDR3 coding DNA: TGTGCCAGTAGTGGAGAACGACAGGTCCAGCATTTT. It translates to CASSGERQVQHF.

V usage is TRBV27 and J usage is TRBJ2-7; D may be TRBD1 or TRBD2 (5 bases each). The CDR3 is made up of 16 amino acids. Germline V gene lookup returns CDR1 MNHEY and CDR2 SMNVEV (reference sequence). Trimming took 5 bases from V and 0 from J, leaving 17 bases between them. The CDR3 nucleotides are TGTGCCAGCAGTCCCTCGATCGGGGCCAGCTCCTACGAGCAGTACTTC. Its protein is CASSPSIGASSYEQYF.

The chain combines TRBV7-9 with TRBJ1-3; D call uncertain. Trimming left V 5 bases short and J 8 bases short, with 13 bases between. Germline lookup yields CDR1 SEHNR and CDR2 FQNEAQ (reference sequence). The CDR3 sequence is 13 residues long. The CDR3 nucleotides are TGTGCCAGCAGCCAACAAAGCCATGACACCATATATTTT. Its protein product is CASSQQSHDTIYF. Based on the CDR3 plus reference TRBV7-9 and TRBJ1-3, the full variable domain is DTGVSQNPRHKITKRGQNVTFRCDPISEHNRLYWYRQTLGQGPEFLTYFQNEAQLEKSRLLSDRFSAERPKGSFSTLEIQRTEQGDSAMYLCASSQQSHDTIYFGEGSWLTVV.

On this clone itself: One end of the junction varies from germline; a read error may be responsible. The V and J genes are TRBV28 and TRBJ2-2; 7 bases align to TRBD1. From germline, CDR1 is MDHEN and CDR2 SYDVKM. The CDR3 contains 17 residues. This chain's CDR3 is CAGSFATGTTNTGELFF. CDR3 nucleotides: TGTGCCGGCAGTTTTGCGACAGGGACCACGAACACCGGGGAGCTGTTTTTT.

This rearrangement joins TRBV4-3 to TRBJ2-3, with no clear D. The CDR3 contains 15 residues. V lost 0 bases to trimming and J lost 1 base, with 8 bases between them. The V gene's germline CDR1 is LGHNA and CDR2 YSLEER. The CDR3 loop reads CASSQDIGRTDTQYF. CDR3 bases: TGCGCCAGCAGCCAAGATATCGGCCGCACAGATACGCAGTATTTT.

The J gene is TRBJ2-5, the V gene TRBV7-6, with 12 bases that match TRBD2. Germline CDR1 SGHVS, CDR2 FNYEAQ. With 2 bases clipped from V and 1 base from J, the junction kept 2 bases outside the gene matches. The CDR3 is 16 amino acids. CDR3 residues: CASSLRLAGAQETQYF. The CDR3 nucleotides read TGTGCCAGCAGCTTACGACTAGCGGGAGCCCAAGAGACCCAGTACTTC.

Comment on this clone: Other nucleotide sequences in the sample specify the same CDR3. The gene calls are TRBV11-2 and TRBJ2-3, with unresolved D. The V and J ends lost 0 bases and 3 bases respectively, with 4 bases between them. Germline V gene lookup returns CDR1 SGHAT and CDR2 FQNNGV. The CDR3 has 13 amino acids. CDR3 residues: CASSLETTDTQYF. In DNA form, the CDR3 reads TGTGCCAGCAGCTTAGAGACGACAGATACGCAGTATTTT.

The chain uses TRBV30 and TRBJ2-7; TRBD2 aligns across 9 bases. Looked up from germline, CDR1 is GTSNPN and CDR2 is SVGIG (reference sequence). V lost 2 bases and J lost 5; bases outside the gene matches: 7. This CDR3 has 14 amino acids. The CDR3 DNA reads as TGTGCCTGGAGTCGGGCGGGGGGGCTCGACGAGCAGTACTTC. This sequence encodes CAWSRAGGLDEQYF.

Concerning this clone itself: A much larger clone lies one base from this, so it may be a read error. The sample carries other DNA sequences with the same CDR3. The rearrangement links TRBV10-2 to TRBJ2-7; D unresolved. The V end was cut by 3 bases, the J end by 0 bases, with 0 bases between. The germline V gene has CDR1 WSHSY and CDR2 SAAADI. CDR3 length equals 11 residues. The DNA for the CDR3 is TGCGCCAGCAGTGACTCCTACGAGCAGTACTTC. Amino acid sequence: CASSDSYEQYF.

The chain recombines TRBV7-9 with TRBJ2-7, with D hard to call. Germline V gene lookup returns CDR1 SEHNR and CDR2 FQNEAQ (reference sequence). V was clipped by 5 bases and J by 0 bases, with 8 bases between them. The CDR3 runs to 13 residues. CDR3 sequence: CASSPGYSYEQYF. CDR3 sequence (DNA): TGTGCCAGCAGCCCAGGATACTCCTACGAGCAGTACTTC.

V usage is TRBV21-1 and J usage is TRBJ1-1; TRBD1, the D gene given by the table, was not confirmed from the DNA. TRBV21-1 is marked as a pseudogene. This CDR3 comprises 14 residues. CDR3 residues: CASSKCRGCTEAFF. The CDR3, as DNA: TGTGCCAGCAGCAAATGCAGGGGATGCACTGAAGCTTTCTTT.

This chain uses TRBV21-1 with TRBJ1-1. TRBV21-1 is designated a pseudogene. The CDR3 is 15 amino acids. The CDR3 sequence is CASSKAGGMNTEAFF. Written as DNA, the CDR3 is TGTGCCAGCAGCAAAGCAGGCGGGATGAACACTGAAGCTTTCTTT.

This chain connects TRBV19 to TRBJ2-4; D possibly corresponds to TRBD2 (5 bases). Germline CDR1 is LNHDA and CDR2 is SQIVND (reference sequence). Deletions cut 5 bases from V and 5 bases from J, with 10 bases between. CDR3 size: 13 residues. CDR3 residues: CASSQDLENIQYF. The CDR3 bases are TGTGCCAGTAGTCAGGACTTGGAAAACATTCAGTACTTC.

The J gene is TRBJ2-7, the V gene TRBV5-4, with no clear D. This CDR3 has 14 residues. The germline V gene has CDR1 SGHNT and CDR2 YYREEE (reference sequence). V lost 3 bases to trimming and J lost 2 bases, with 12 bases between them. The DNA of the CDR3 is TGTGCCAGCAGCTCACCGGACGATGCCTACGAGCAGTACTTC. Its protein is CASSSPDDAYEQYF. The full variable domain, with the rest looked up from reference TRBV5-4 and TRBJ2-7, is ETGVTQSPTHLIKTRGQQVTLRCSSQSGHNTVSWYQQALGQGPQFIFQYYREEENGRGNFPPRFSGLQFPNYSSELNVNALELDDSALYLCASSSPDDAYEQYFGPGTRLTVT.

The gene calls are TRBV7-9 and TRBJ1-6; D is possibly TRBD1 (6 bases). Germline CDR1 SEHNR, CDR2 FQNEAQ (reference sequence). This CDR3 is built from 15 residues. Trimming stripped 8 bases from V and 10 bases from J, with 21 bases between. CDR3: CASATGTAGESPLHF. CDR3 coding DNA: TGTGCCAGCGCAACGGGGACGGCAGGGGAATCACCCCTCCACTTT.

CDR3 nucleotides: TGTGCCAGCAGTCTAGGGTATTCAACTGGAAACACCATATATTTT. Encoded protein: CASSLGYSTGNTIYF. The chain recombines TRBV11-2 with TRBJ1-3; D gene uncertain. The CDR3 runs 15 residues. V was pared by 6 bases and J by 2 bases, with 14 bases between. Germline CDR1 and CDR2: SGHAT and FQNNGV.

The chain links TRBV28 to TRBJ2-5, with TRBD1 identical over 7 bases. The V segment lost 3 bases and the J segment 0 bases; nucleotides outside the gene matches: 1. Germline V CDR1 and CDR2: MDHEN, SYDVKM. The length of the CDR3 is 14 residues. CDR3 DNA: TGTGCCAGCAGTTTTACAGGGGACCAAGAGACCCAGTACTTC. Translated, it gives CASSFTGDQETQYF. Full variable domain (rest looked up from reference TRBV28 and TRBJ2-5): DVKVTQSSRYLVKRTGEKVFLECVQDMDHENMFWYRQDPGLGLRLIYFSYDVKMKEKGDIPEGYSVSREKKERFSLILESASTNQTSMYLCASSFTGDQETQYFGPGTRLLVL.